The 9 T cell receptor beta chains in this list originate from one sample, sequenced in a study of blood T cell repertoires in COVID-19. Only in-frame clones appear in the TCRdb table, and some are missing; sequencing was by immunoSEQ multiplex PCR. The table records around 45,000 clones, roughly nine tenths of them present only once. The material sequenced was peripheral blood. The receptors were gathered from a human donor in a cohort sampled during active COVID-19.

This clone was seen a single time. The rearrangement links TRBV4-1 to TRBJ2-2, with 8 positions matching TRBD2. V was clipped by 4 bases and J by 7 bases; unmatched bases: 14. The CDR3 length is 17 residues. The germline CDR1 and CDR2 sequences are MGHRA and YSYEKL. The CDR3 spells CASSLLPGGSRDGELFF. The DNA of the CDR3 is TGCGCCAGCAGCCTCCTTCCGGGGGGGTCCAGAGACGGGGAGCTGTTTTTT.

The chain combines TRBV10-3 with TRBJ1-4; 7 nucleotides line up with TRBD1. CDR1 is ENHRY, CDR2 SYGVKD, per germline. The trim removed 10 bases at V and 0 bases at J, leaving 2 bases unmatched. The CDR3 is 13 amino acids. The CDR3 loop reads CATTGATNEKLFF. Here the CDR3 DNA reads TGTGCCACCACAGGGGCAACTAATGAAAAACTGTTTTTT.

This chain links TRBV6-2 or TRBV6-3 with TRBJ2-5, with a tentative D call TRBD2 (6 bases). Deletions cut 2 bases from V and 4 bases from J, with 17 bases between. The germline gives CDR1 MNHEY, CDR2 SVGEGT. The CDR3 loop spans 16 amino acids. The CDR3, as DNA: TGTGCCAGCAGTTACCCACTCGGGGGAAGGCGAGAGACCCAGTACTTC. The encoded protein is CASSYPLGGRRETQYF.

V usage is TRBV4-1 and J usage is TRBJ1-1; possibly TRBD1 for D (5 bases). CDR3 length: 15 amino acids. V dropped 8 bases and J dropped 5 bases, with 21 bases sitting between them. CDR1 and CDR2 from the germline V gene are MGHRA and YSYEKL. In nucleotides, the CDR3 is TGCGCCAGCCGCCCGCCGGGGGGACCCGGGACTGAAGCTTTCTTT. This encodes CASRPPGGPGTEAFF.

The CDR3 spells CASSPGQAVGSPLHF. Here the CDR3 DNA reads TGTGCCAGCTCACCGGGACAGGCAGTCGGGTCACCCCTCCACTTT. The rearrangement uses TRBV18 and TRBJ1-6, with 8 positions matching TRBD1. Germline CDR1 KGHSH, CDR2 LQKENI. With V trimmed by 3 bases and J by 10 bases, 8 bases remained unmatched. CDR3 size: 15 residues. The full variable domain, its missing parts supplied by reference TRBV18 and TRBJ1-6, is NAGVMQNPRHLVRRRGQEARLRCSPMKGHSHVYWYRQLPEEGLKFMVYLQKENIIDESGMPKERFSAEFPKEGPSILRIQQVVRGDSAAYFCASSPGQAVGSPLHFGNGTRLTVT.

The chain joins TRBV19 to TRBJ2-3, with TRBD2 identical over 16 bases. Germline V gene lookup returns CDR1 LNHDA and CDR2 SQIVND (reference sequence). Trimming took 4 bases from V and 6 from J; bases not matched to a gene: 13. The CDR3 has 19 residues. The CDR3 region is CASSKPPGLAGGYRDTQYF. The CDR3 DNA is TGTGCCAGTAGTAAACCGCCGGGACTAGCGGGGGGGTATCGGGATACGCAGTATTTT.

The CDR3 here is CASSWERGGGADTQYF. CDR3 DNA: TGTGCCAGCAGCTGGGAGCGGGGGGGCGGTGCAGATACGCAGTATTTT. The J gene is TRBJ2-3, the V gene TRBV4-2, with 10 bases matching TRBD2. This CDR3 region has 16 residues. Germline trimming cut 5 bases from V and 4 bases from J; bases unmatched to any gene: 9. Germline V gene sequence: CDR1 LGHNA, CDR2 YNFKEQ.

J is TRBJ1-2 and V is TRBV29-1; no definite D call. This CDR3 contains 10 residues. Trimming took 3 bases from V and 11 from J, leaving 10 bases between them. Looked up from germline, CDR1 is SQVTM and CDR2 is ANQGSEA. The CDR3 loop reads CSVDWSDYTF. The CDR3 nucleotides are TGCAGCGTTGATTGGTCAGATTACACCTTC.

The rearrangement uses TRBV4-1 and TRBJ2-1, with TRBD2 matching over 15 bases. CDR3 length equals 18 residues. Germline V gives CDR1 MGHRA, CDR2 YSYEKL. V dropped 4 bases and J dropped 6; count of bases not matched to a gene: 10. Written as DNA, the CDR3 is TGCGCCAGCAGCCCTCGGACTAGCGGGGGGGCCCCTCTCAATGAGCAGTTCTTC. Its protein product is CASSPRTSGGAPLNEQFF.